This T cell receptor (beta chain) originates from a study of blood T cells in healthy people across ages. Overall study results and limits: Older age coincided with a roughly linear decline in TCR beta diversity per million T cells.

The CDR3 extends over 16 amino acids. The ends were cut back, 0 bases at V and 4 bases at J, with 11 bases in the middle. CDR1 SGHRS and CDR2 YFSETQ come from the germline V gene. This clonotype was seen at least ten times. What it binds is unknown. With a J-beta primer mix and a sample-barcoded 5' primer, a second PCR ran roughly 6 to 11 cycles. TCRdb independently ran MiXCR on the 5' RACE reads; one entry per CDR3 protein. The sample records about 620,000 distinct CDR3 sequences, over 40% being singletons. V gene TRBV5-1 combines with J gene TRBJ2-6, with D possibly being TRBD2 (6 bases). The source is a woman of 80 years or more in good health. Sequencing used blood. The CDR3 DNA reads TGCGCCAGCAGCTTGGTATCGGGGGACGGGGCCAACGTCCTGACTTTC. Encoded protein: CASSLVSGDGANVLTF.